This record covers a single T cell receptor (beta chain). The antigen remains undetermined. V was clipped by 4 bases and J by 6 bases; unmatched bases: 8. The CDR3 length is 16 residues. Germline assignment: CDR1 WNHNN and CDR2 SYGVQD (reference sequence). This record comes from a study of radiation and T cells in renal cell carcinoma. Regarding the study as a whole: Top tumor clonotypes rose in blood 2 weeks post-radiation, then contracted. Pretreatment tumor biopsies were lacking, so baseline clonotypes are unknown.

Here immunoSEQ multiplex PCR was the method, and the copy in TCRdb shows in-frame clones only, minus some. The table records more than 95,000 clones, 81% of them present only once. The time point is: blood 2 weeks post-SBRT. Treatment meaning: 15 Gy SBRT to primary tumor, nephrectomy 4 weeks later. This chain uses TRBV10-1 with TRBJ2-2; 10 positions agree with TRBD1. This specimen consisted of blood, obtained from a patient whose treatment included radiotherapy and nephrectomy. The receptor's source is a middle-aged man with renal cell carcinoma. The CDR3 is CASSATGTGEPGELFF. The DNA for the CDR3 is TGCGCCAGCAGTGCAACCGGGACAGGGGAGCCCGGGGAGCTGTTTTTT.